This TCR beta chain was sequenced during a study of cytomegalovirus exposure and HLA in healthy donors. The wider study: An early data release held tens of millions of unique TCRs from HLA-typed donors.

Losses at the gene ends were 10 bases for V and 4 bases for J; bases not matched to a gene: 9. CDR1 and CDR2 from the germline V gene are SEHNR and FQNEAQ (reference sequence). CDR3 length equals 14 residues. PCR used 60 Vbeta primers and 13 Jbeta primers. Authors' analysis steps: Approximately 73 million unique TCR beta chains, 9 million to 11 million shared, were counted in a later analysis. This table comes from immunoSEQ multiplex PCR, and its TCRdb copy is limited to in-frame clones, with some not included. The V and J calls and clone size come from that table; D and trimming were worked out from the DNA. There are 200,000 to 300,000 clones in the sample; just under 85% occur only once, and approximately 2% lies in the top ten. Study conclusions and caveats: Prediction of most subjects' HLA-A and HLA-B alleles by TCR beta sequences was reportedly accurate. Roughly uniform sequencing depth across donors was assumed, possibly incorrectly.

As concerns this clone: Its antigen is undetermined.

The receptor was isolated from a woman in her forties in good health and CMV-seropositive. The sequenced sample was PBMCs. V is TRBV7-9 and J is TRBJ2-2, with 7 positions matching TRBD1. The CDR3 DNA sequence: TGTGCCACCCTGGGGGCAGGGGGCACCGGGGAGCTGTTTTTT. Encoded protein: CATLGAGGTGELFF.